The source of this T cell receptor beta chain is a study of blood T cells in healthy people across ages. Germline V gene sequence: CDR1 LGHDT, CDR2 YNNKEL (reference sequence). The CDR3 has 16 residues. With 4 bases removed from V and 0 bases from J, the gap between germline ends came to 15 bases. Study results and limitations: Investigators viewed diversity estimates from one million T cells as underestimates, the study reported.

This clonotype turned up a few times. The antigen remains unidentified. A J-beta primer mix and a sample-barcoded 5' primer were used in a second PCR of about 7 to 12 cycles. Each cDNA molecule carried a tag from a template-switch adaptor that contained 12 random nucleotides. MiXCR, run by TCRdb on the 5' RACE reads, gives a single entry per CDR3 protein. This sample has more than 1 million distinct CDR3 sequences, with under 55% found just once. Sequencing was carried out using blood. This receptor was identified in a woman aged 60-75 years in good health. The chain combines TRBV3-1 with TRBJ1-1; possible D gene TRBD1, 6 bases. This chain's CDR3 is CASSLRSGGLNTEAFF. The CDR3 coding sequence is TGTGCCAGCAGCCTCCGGTCCGGGGGCCTGAACACTGAAGCTTTCTTT.